Each of the 20 T cell receptor beta chains below was sequenced from the same sample in a study of T cell repertoires in cytomegalovirus infection. TCRdb independently ran MiXCR on the reads; one entry per CDR3 protein. The profile shows 450,000 to 650,000 distinct CDR3 sequences, just under 40% of them singletons. Their cognate antigens are unknown. The specimen comprised cultured PBMCs, sampled from culture after CMV antigen stimulation. The receptors come from a human donor in good health (CMV status not recorded). Some clones in this sample may be carry-over from other donors' samples.

There are a few counts of this clonotype. The genes are TRBV12-3 or TRBV12-4 and TRBJ1-5, with D unresolved. Trimming removed 6 bases at V and 5 bases at J, with 11 bases between. The CDR3 totals 13 residues. Here the CDR3 reads CASRLRGYQPQHF. CDR3 sequence (DNA): TGTGCCAGCAGACTGAGAGGATATCAGCCCCAGCATTTT.

This clonotype has a single count. The chain combines TRBV7-6 with TRBJ1-2; weak D call: TRBD1 (5 bases). The germline V and J ends were trimmed by 5 bases and 7 bases, with 26 bases remaining between them. Germline V gives CDR1 SGHVS, CDR2 FNYEAQ. The CDR3 is 17 residues long. The CDR3 coding sequence is TGTGCCAGCAGCCTCGGGGCGCCCCACGCGGCTTCTGGTGGCTACACCTTC. Its translation is CASSLGAPHAASGGYTF.

This rearrangement joins TRBV20-1 to TRBJ1-5; D perhaps matches TRBD1 (5 bases). This CDR3 is 13 amino acids long. Trimming removed 5 bases from V and 4 bases from J, with 12 bases in between. CDR1 and CDR2 (germline): DFQATT, SNEGSKA (reference sequence). CDR3 bases: TGCAGTGCTTACGGGGGGGTGAATCAGCCCCAGCATTTT. This sequence encodes CSAYGGVNQPQHF.

This clonotype came up a few times. CDR3 sequence (DNA): TGCAGCGTTGAGCCCCCCCCCGGCGGGCGTGATGAGCAGTTCTTC. This sequence encodes CSVEPPPGGRDEQFF. The V gene is TRBV29-1, the J gene TRBJ2-1; possibly TRBD2 for D (5 bases). CDR1 and CDR2 (germline): SQVTM, ANQGSEA. The CDR3 extends over 15 amino acids. V lost 3 bases to trimming and J lost 8 bases, with 20 bases between them.

The chain employs TRBV28 and TRBJ1-4; D is unresolved. V lost 3 bases to trimming and J lost 3 bases, with 2 bases between them. CDR1 MDHEN and CDR2 SYDVKM come from the germline V gene. CDR3 length: 12 residues. CDR3 region: CASSLPNEKLFF. DNA for the CDR3: TGTGCCAGCAGTTTGCCTAATGAAAAACTGTTTTTT. The variable domain in full, completed from reference TRBV28 and TRBJ1-4, reads DVKVTQSSRYLVKRTGEKVFLECVQDMDHENMFWYRQDPGLGLRLIYFSYDVKMKEKGDIPEGYSVSREKKERFSLILESASTNQTSMYLCASSLPNEKLFFGSGTQLSVL.

This clonotype showed up just a few times. The V and J genes are TRBV10-3 and TRBJ2-2; D gene ambiguous. Per the germline V gene, CDR1 is ENHRY and CDR2 is SYGVKD. The CDR3 is 11 residues long. The V end lost 3 bases, the J end lost 6 bases, and 2 bases lay between the germline ends. The CDR3 here is CAISESGELFF. CDR3 nucleotide sequence: TGTGCCATCAGTGAATCCGGGGAGCTGTTTTTT.

This CDR3 is CASSESNQPQHF. The CDR3 DNA is TGTGCCAGCTCGGAGAGCAATCAGCCCCAGCATTTT. V usage is TRBV2 and J usage is TRBJ1-5; no firm D call. Trimming stripped 8 bases from V and 1 base from J, with 6 bases between. Germline CDR1 reads SNHLY; CDR2 reads FYNNEI. The CDR3 is 12 amino acids.

Many counts were recorded for this clonotype. The CDR3 reads CASSQTGPGGNQPQHF. As DNA, the CDR3 is TGTGCCAGCAGCCAGACAGGGCCCGGCGGCAATCAGCCCCAGCATTTT. V gene TRBV7-2 combines with J gene TRBJ1-5, with 7 bases lining up with TRBD1. There are 16 residues in the CDR3. Germline assignment: CDR1 SGHTA and CDR2 FQGNSA. V shed 5 bases, J shed 2 bases, and the junction held 9 bases outside the gene matches.

This chain uses TRBV20-1 with TRBJ2-1, with 12 bases fitting TRBD2. CDR1 and CDR2 from the germline V gene are DFQATT and SNEGSKA (reference sequence). The CDR3 consists of 22 residues. The V and J ends lost 1 base and 8 bases, in that order; junction bases with no gene match: 27. The CDR3 nucleotides are TGCAGTGCTAGAGGGGGAACCTCTAGCGGGAGGGCCCCCGGGTCTCTCATCGATGAGCAGTTCTTC. This translates into CSARGGTSSGRAPGSLIDEQFF.

This clonotype was detected a few times. The V and J genes are TRBV7-7 and TRBJ2-1, with TRBD2 matching 7 bases. The CDR3 is made up of 15 amino acids. J gave up 7 bases and V 5 bases, and 11 bases lay outside the gene matches. Germline V gene sequence: CDR1 SSHAT, CDR2 FNYEAQ (reference sequence). The DNA for the CDR3 is TGTGCCAGCAGCCCATGGGCTAGCGGAGGGAATGAGCAGTTCTTC. Its translation: CASSPWASGGNEQFF.

The chain is built from TRBV12-3 or TRBV12-4 and TRBJ2-7, with 13 bases lining up with TRBD2. Losses at the gene ends were 5 bases for V and 2 bases for J; bases not matched to a gene: 9. The CDR3 length is 17 residues. The CDR3 region is CASSPTLGTSGTYEQYF. The DNA of the CDR3 is TGTGCCAGCAGTCCAACCCTAGGGACTAGCGGGACCTACGAGCAGTACTTC.

As for this clonotype: Relative to the germline gene, one junction end is altered; a read error may explain this. The chain uses TRBV5-3 and TRBJ2-5; 9 bases fit TRBD2. Being an ORF, TRBV5-3 has a function that is uncertain. The CDR3 length is 15 residues. CDR3 residues: CASSLVAGGEETQYF. CDR3 in DNA: TGTGCCAGCAGCTTGGTGGCGGGGGGGGAAGAGACCCAGTACTTC.

Remarks on this clonotype: One junction end does not reproduce the germline sequence, and a read error may be involved. The chain has TRBV4-1 and TRBJ1-2; TRBD1 matches at 9 bases. This CDR3 is built from 16 residues. Per germline, CDR1 MGHRA and CDR2 YSYEKL. The CDR3: CASRHHRGPNNYGHTF. CDR3 DNA: TGCGCCAGCAGGCACCACAGGGGGCCGAATAACTATGGCCACACCTTC.

This chain connects TRBV19 to TRBJ2-1; 7 bases are shared with TRBD2. Per the germline V gene, CDR1 is LNHDA and CDR2 is SQIVND (reference sequence). The CDR3 consists of 17 residues. After removal of 1 base from V and 2 bases from J, the junction contained 8 bases not matched to a gene. CDR3 nucleotides: TGTGCCAGTAGTATAGCGGGTAGCGGGCGGCCCTACAATGAGCAGTTCTTC. Protein product: CASSIAGSGRPYNEQFF.

J is TRBJ2-2 and V is TRBV5-6; D gene unclear. Germline CDR1 is SGHDT and CDR2 is YYEEEE. The CDR3 is 12 amino acids. V was cut by 4 bases and J by 8 bases, with 9 bases left in between. DNA for the CDR3: TGTGCCAGCAGCGCCGGAACAGGGGAGCTGTTTTTT. Protein product: CASSAGTGELFF.

The rearrangement links TRBV7-8 to TRBJ2-3; D is ambiguous. V was pared by 5 bases and J by 2 bases, with 14 bases between. This CDR3 has 15 residues. Germline V gene lookup returns CDR1 SGHVS and CDR2 FQNEAQ. The CDR3 DNA reads as TGTGCCAGCAGCCCGCTAGAGTCAAACACAGATACGCAGTATTTT. This translates into CASSPLESNTDTQYF.

Notes on this clonotype: Compared with germline, one end of the junction differs, possibly owing to a read error. The gene calls are TRBV20-1 and TRBJ2-1, with D hard to call. The CDR3 runs 14 residues. Germline lookup yields CDR1 DFQATT and CDR2 SNEGSKA (reference sequence). The CDR3 protein is CSARDPARYKEQFF. DNA for the CDR3: TGCAGTGCTAGAGATCCGGCCCGCTACAAAGAGCAGTTCTTC.

This clonotype was detected only a few times. The chain is built from TRBV7-6 and TRBJ2-3; D ambiguous. V was shortened by 3 bases and J by 6 bases, with 16 bases between the two germline ends. Looked up from germline, CDR1 is SGHVS and CDR2 is FNYEAQ. This CDR3 spans 15 amino acids. In DNA form, the CDR3 reads TGTGCCAGCAGCTTTAACCCAGGTCAAACGGATACGCAGTATTTT. Translation: CASSFNPGQTDTQYF. Full variable domain (rest looked up from reference TRBV7-6 and TRBJ2-3): GAGVSQSPRYKVTKRGQDVALRCDPISGHVSLYWYRQALGQGPEFLTYFNYEAQQDKSGLPNDRFSAERPEGSISTLTIQRTEQRDSAMYRCASSFNPGQTDTQYFGPGTRLTVL.

This clonotype was seen a handful of times. This chain connects TRBV7-2 to TRBJ1-2; possible D gene TRBD1, 5 bases. This CDR3 has 14 residues. Germline V gives CDR1 SGHTA, CDR2 FQGNSA. Trimming left V 5 bases short and J 7 bases short, with 17 bases between. CDR3 sequence (DNA): TGTGCCAGCAGCGGGGGATGGCAGTTAGGTGGCTACACCTTC. Its translation is CASSGGWQLGGYTF.

This clonotype was seen a few times. The chain joins TRBV7-2 to TRBJ2-1; D perhaps matches TRBD1 (6 bases). Trimming took off 5 bases at V and 8 bases at J, with 16 bases between the two ends. Germline V gene lookup returns CDR1 SGHTA and CDR2 FQGNSA. The CDR3 extends over 14 amino acids. In DNA, the CDR3 is TGTGCCAGCAGCCTCAGGGGCGGTAACGATGAGCAGTTCTTC. It is translated as CASSLRGGNDEQFF. Full variable domain (rest looked up from reference TRBV7-2 and TRBJ2-1): GAGVSQSPSNKVTEKGKDVELRCDPISGHTALYWYRQSLGQGLEFLIYFQGNSAPDKSGLPSDRFSAERTGGSVSTLTIQRTQQEDSAVYLCASSLRGGNDEQFFGPGTRLTVL.